A single sample is the source of the 13 T cell receptor beta chains below, sequenced in a study of T cell clonotyping in hematopoietic cell transplantation (dated by TCRdb to the early 2020s). The library was made by the immunoSEQ multiplex PCR assay. Entries here come from immuneACCESS through TCRdb and include only in-frame sequences with V and J called. Some clones fail to appear in such tables; in the studies checked, an unresolved V gene covers under half of the shortfall, and the cause of the remainder is unknown. The table for this sample lists some 8,400 clones; 85% to 90% of them were counted only once. 4% to 5% of the sample comes from the top ten. Interpreted using the paper, the time point label stands for: recipient sample taken at acute GVHD onset. The input for sequencing was peripheral blood mononuclear cells, taken at the time of graft-versus-host disease after allogeneic stem cell transplant. These receptors were obtained from a male patient over 55 who had an allogeneic stem cell transplant from a related donor, so the T cells may come from the graft donor. Some clones in this sample may be carry-over from other donors' samples.

The chain employs TRBV4-1 and TRBJ2-7, with D unclear. CDR1 is MGHRA and CDR2 is YSYEKL in the germline V gene. Trimming took off 2 bases at V and 2 bases at J, with 13 bases between the two ends. CDR3 length: 15 residues. The chain's CDR3 is CASSQLSRAAYEQYF. The DNA for the CDR3 is TGCGCCAGCAGCCAACTTTCAAGGGCCGCCTACGAGCAGTACTTC.

This clone was recorded once. V is TRBV7-9 and J is TRBJ1-2, with no clear D. Trimming stripped 4 bases from V and 3 bases from J, with 6 bases between. This CDR3 spans 12 amino acids. Per the germline V gene, CDR1 is SEHNR and CDR2 is FQNEAQ (reference sequence). CDR3 bases: TGTGCCAGCAGCTGGACCGACTATGGCTACACCTTC. Protein: CASSWTDYGYTF.

V and J are TRBV30 and TRBJ2-1; TRBD2 matches at 8 bases. Germline values: CDR1 GTSNPN, CDR2 SVGIG (reference sequence). V lost 7 bases to trimming and J lost 0 bases; unmatched junction nucleotides: 5. This CDR3 comprises 14 residues. CDR3 nucleotides: TGTGCCTTCTCAAGCGGGGGCTCCTACAATGAGCAGTTCTTC. It encodes CAFSSGGSYNEQFF.

The chain uses TRBV9 and TRBJ2-1, with 12 positions matching TRBD2. The CDR3 sequence is 19 residues long. The germline V gene encodes CDR1 SGDLS and CDR2 YYNGEE. J was trimmed by 5 bases and V by 0 bases; bases with no gene match: 12. In DNA form, the CDR3 reads TGTGCCAGCAGCGTAGGGGTCCCTAGCGGGGGGGCTCGGAACAATGAGCAGTTCTTC. Protein sequence: CASSVGVPSGGARNNEQFF. Complete variable domain (other parts from reference TRBV9 and TRBJ2-1): DSGVTQTPKHLITATGQRVTLRCSPRSGDLSVYWYQQSLDQGLQFLIQYYNGEERAKGNILERFSAQQFPDLHSELNLSSLELGDSALYFCASSVGVPSGGARNNEQFFGPGTRLTVL.

V and J are TRBV5-4 and TRBJ2-7; 7 bases align to TRBD1. V was pared by 4 bases and J by 5 bases, with 12 bases of the junction left unmatched. Germline lookup yields CDR1 SGHNT and CDR2 YYREEE (reference sequence). The CDR3 totals 15 residues. CDR3 DNA sequence: TGTGCCAGCAGCCCCGGGACAGCGGTAGGTGACGAGCAGTACTTC. Encoded protein: CASSPGTAVGDEQYF.

This chain links TRBV6-1 with TRBJ1-1; TRBD1 is a possible D gene (5 bases). Germline CDR1 reads MNHNS; CDR2 reads SASEGT. Deletions cut 4 bases from V and 1 base from J, with 7 bases between. The CDR3 totals 13 residues. The CDR3 region is CASSGRGNTEAFF. The CDR3 DNA reads TGTGCCAGCAGTGGGAGGGGGAACACTGAAGCTTTCTTT.

The chain combines TRBV4-1 with TRBJ2-7; 9 bases align to TRBD1. The V segment lost 4 bases and the J segment 1 base; nucleotides outside the gene matches: 5. This CDR3 contains 15 residues. The germline V gene encodes CDR1 MGHRA and CDR2 YSYEKL. The CDR3 DNA is TGCGCCAGCAGCCGACCGGGACAGGGATCCTACGAGCAGTACTTC. It codes for CASSRPGQGSYEQYF.

The chain combines TRBV4-1 with TRBJ2-7, with D perhaps assigned TRBD1 or TRBD2 (7 bases each). Germline-derived CDR1 and CDR2 are MGHRA and YSYEKL. The V gene lost 3 bases and the J gene lost 4 bases, with 16 bases spanning the gap. This CDR3 is built from 15 residues. CDR3 region: CASSQGGGRGYEQYF. For the CDR3, the DNA is TGCGCCAGCAGCCAGGGGGGGGGCAGGGGGTACGAGCAGTACTTC.

This chain connects TRBV4-2 to TRBJ1-2; TRBD1 aligns across 9 bases. Per germline, CDR1 LGHNA and CDR2 YNFKEQ. This CDR3 is 16 amino acids long. The V and J ends lost 5 bases and 4 bases, in that order; junction bases with no gene match: 11. The CDR3 protein is CASSESGQGIPYGYTF. The CDR3 DNA reads TGTGCCAGCAGCGAATCCGGACAGGGGATCCCCTATGGCTACACCTTC.

Here the CDR3 reads CAISSGQGAAGANVLTF. Here the CDR3 DNA reads TGTGCCATCAGTAGCGGACAGGGGGCGGCAGGGGCCAACGTCCTGACTTTC. V is TRBV10-3 and J is TRBJ2-6, with TRBD1 matching 11 bases. The trim removed 5 bases at V and 4 bases at J, leaving 7 bases unmatched. The CDR3 has 17 residues. The germline V gene encodes CDR1 ENHRY and CDR2 SYGVKD.

This clone was counted a single time. The chain carries TRBV11-2 and TRBJ2-2; D gene unclear. Germline V gives CDR1 SGHAT, CDR2 FQNNGV. This CDR3 region has 13 residues. Trimming removed 5 bases from V and 0 bases from J, with 4 bases in between. This chain's CDR3 is CASSLTNTGELFF. The CDR3 DNA reads as TGTGCCAGCAGCCTCACGAACACCGGGGAGCTGTTTTTT.

V and J are TRBV5-4 and TRBJ2-1; no reliable D call. This CDR3 has 13 residues. Trimming pared 0 bases from V and 8 bases from J, leaving 9 bases between. Germline lookup yields CDR1 SGHNT and CDR2 YYREEE (reference sequence). CDR3 sequence: CASSLDLVHEQFF. DNA of the CDR3: TGTGCCAGCAGCTTGGACCTAGTCCATGAGCAGTTCTTC.

This clone showed up just a few times. The gene calls are TRBV5-1 and TRBJ1-2, with 7 bases aligning to TRBD1. Germline V CDR1 and CDR2: SGHRS, YFSETQ. The CDR3 loop spans 14 amino acids. Trimming took 0 bases from V and 8 from J; bases not matched to a gene: 7. Written as DNA, the CDR3 is TGCGCCAGCAGCTTGGAAGAGGGGGCGCGGGGCTACACCTTC. It is translated as CASSLEEGARGYTF.